This T cell receptor (beta chain) was captured by sequencing in a study of OX40 agonist ivuxolimab in advanced cancers. About the study as a whole: The costimulatory receptor OX40 (CD134) was targeted by ivuxolimab, a fully human IgG2 agonistic monoclonal antibody. Intravenous ivuxolimab was administered to patients every 2 weeks at six dose levels: 0.01, 0.1, 0.3, 1.5, 3 and 10 mg/kg. The purpose of peripheral TCRbeta sequencing was to test whether ivuxolimab changed TCR sequence diversity and led to clonal T-cell expansion. A male proportion of about 79% and a mean age of 60 years, ranging from about 20 to 85, were recorded for the dose-escalation cohort. Three dose-escalation patients achieved partial responses, one with hepatocellular carcinoma and two with cutaneous melanoma. Of the 50 or so patients in dose escalation, approximately 20 had hepatocellular carcinoma, some 15 had melanoma, 9 had renal cell carcinoma and 9 had head and neck cancer. The paper reports the monotherapy dose-escalation portion (N ≈ 50 patients) of the phase I ivuxolimab trial. Patients were allowed to have had prior anti-PD-1, anti-PD-L1 or anti-CTLA-4 therapy, and approximately 40% of the dose-escalation patients had previously received checkpoint inhibitors.

Note on this clone: This receptor's antigen is unknown. It has no much larger one-base neighbor in the sample; base qualities were not kept.

To sequence the TCRbeta CDR3 region, genomic DNA was isolated from the sorted cells. TCRbeta CDR3 regions were sequenced using the immunoSEQ Assay. What TCRdb holds here is the immuneACCESS table cut down to in-frame rearrangements. Part of the clones is not present; checked against another copy, under half of the missing clones reflect an unresolved V gene, and the others are unexplained. The sample yields tens of thousands of clones; about four fifths were counted once. The top ten constitute 27% of the sample. Patients with autoimmune disease history or receiving systemic immunosuppression were excluded from the trial. Peripheral blood for TCR sequencing was drawn from every dose cohort at baseline, at cycle 4 day 1 and at cycle 7 day 1. Samples came from an open-label, multicenter, first-in-human phase I dose-escalation trial of ivuxolimab. Adults with locally advanced or metastatic head and neck squamous cell, hepatocellular, melanoma or renal cell carcinoma were enrolled in the trial. Before TCR sequencing, CD4+ T cells and CD8+ T cells from peripheral blood were sorted into separate populations.

Broader findings and caveats from the paper: In the 0.1-3.0 mg/kg groups, partial responders had among the lowest normalized peripheral clonal expansion, particularly in CD8+ T cells. At doses from 0.1 to 3.0 mg/kg, clonal expansion was seen in both CD4+ and CD8+ blood T cells between baseline and week 6. After ivuxolimab, expanded clones were on average more numerous among CD8+ T cells than among CD4+ T cells. Low levels of normalized T-cell clonal expansion were also seen in some patients who did not respond. Which antigens the clonally expanded peripheral T cells were specific for was not determined.

Sequences were derived from CD4+ or CD8+ T cells sorted from blood, sampled in a trial of the OX40 agonist ivuxolimab. This TCR was recovered from an adult with an advanced solid tumor such as melanoma, head and neck, liver or kidney cancer.

CDR3 reads: CATSPRKGLNTEAFF. The DNA is TGTGCCACCAGCCCGCGAAAGGGGCTGAACACTGAAGCTTTCTTT. The sequence links TRBV15 to TRBJ1-1; TRBD1 is possibly the D segment (5 matching bases). The CDR1 and CDR2 encoded by the germline V gene (reference sequence) are LNHNV and YYDKDF. V drops 5 bases and J drops 0 bases, leaving 13 bases in between. The CDR3, cysteine through phenylalanine, is 15 amino acids long. Just the 45-base CDR3 DNA is kept, in frame starting at base 1.